The 14 T cell receptor beta chains listed next were all sequenced from one sample in a study of blood T cell repertoires in COVID-19. TCRdb's table, derived via immunoSEQ multiplex PCR, lists solely in-frame clones and lacks some. Of approximately 80,000 clones listed, around 90% are singletons. The sample taken for sequencing was peripheral blood. All receptors come from a human donor in a cohort sampled during active COVID-19.

The CDR3 DNA is TGTGCCAGCTCACCATCTCGGCTAGCACGCAGCGATGAGCAGTTCTTC. It translates to CASSPSRLARSDEQFF. The chain couples TRBV18 to TRBJ2-1; tentatively, D is TRBD2 (5 bases). The CDR3 extends over 16 amino acids. Germline V gives CDR1 KGHSH, CDR2 LQKENI. Trimming cost V 2 bases and J 8 bases, with 19 bases left between them.

The genes are TRBV30 and TRBJ2-7; 8 bases are a match to TRBD2. This CDR3 region has 12 residues. J was trimmed by 2 bases and V by 8 bases; bases with no gene match: 5. Germline loops: CDR1 GTSNPN, CDR2 SVGIG (reference sequence). The CDR3 DNA reads TGTGCCCTTCACGGGGGGGCCTACGAGCAGTACTTC. Encoded protein: CALHGGAYEQYF.

The genes are TRBV5-8 and TRBJ2-3; no reliable D call. The CDR3 is 15 amino acids. CDR1 and CDR2 (germline): SGHTS, YDEGEE. The V end lost 0 bases, the J end lost 2 bases, and 10 bases lay between the germline ends. CDR3 in DNA: TGTGCCAGCAGCTTGGGGCGGATGTACACAGATACGCAGTATTTT. It codes for CASSLGRMYTDTQYF.

V and J are TRBV4-1 and TRBJ1-2; 7 nucleotides match TRBD1. The CDR3 spans 14 residues. The J segment lost 5 bases and the V segment lost 3 bases, leaving 6 bases of the junction unmatched. Per germline, CDR1 MGHRA and CDR2 YSYEKL. CDR3 protein: CASSHQGVLYGYTF. In DNA form, the CDR3 reads TGCGCCAGCAGCCATCAGGGGGTGTTATATGGCTACACCTTC.

V is TRBV10-3 and J is TRBJ1-2, with 8 nucleotides matching TRBD1. V gave up 3 bases and J gave up 2 bases; unmatched junction bases: 5. The CDR3 runs 15 residues. The germline V gene encodes CDR1 ENHRY and CDR2 SYGVKD. CDR3 in amino acids: CAISDRTGRNYGYTF. Written as DNA, the CDR3 is TGTGCCATCAGTGATCGGACAGGGCGCAACTATGGCTACACCTTC.

This clone was recorded only once. In nucleotides, the CDR3 is TGTGCCTGGAGTGTACCGGTGCTCGGGGATAGCAATCAGCCCCAGCATTTT. This translates into CAWSVPVLGDSNQPQHF. The chain joins TRBV30 to TRBJ1-5, with D uncertain. The CDR3 covers 17 residues. CDR1 and CDR2 (germline): GTSNPN, SVGIG (reference sequence). The V gene lost 0 bases and the J gene lost 0 bases, with 15 bases spanning the gap.

The chain recombines TRBV5-1 with TRBJ1-2; 7 nucleotides align to TRBD1. CDR3 length equals 15 residues. V lost 4 bases and J lost 0; bases outside the gene matches: 6. The germline gives CDR1 SGHRS, CDR2 YFSETQ. As DNA, the CDR3 is TGCGCCAGCAGCCCAGACAGGGTCCCTAACTATGGCTACACCTTC. Encoded protein: CASSPDRVPNYGYTF.

Remarks on this clone: Other nucleotide sequences in the sample specify the same CDR3. The V gene is TRBV18, the J gene TRBJ1-5, with 11 bases fitting TRBD1. The germline CDR1 and CDR2 sequences are KGHSH and LQKENI. CDR3 size: 18 residues. After removal of 3 bases from V and 1 base from J, the junction contained 8 bases not matched to a gene. The CDR3 DNA reads as TGTGCCAGCTCACCCGGGACAGGGGGAAAAAGAAGCAATCAGCCCCAGCATTTT. It translates to CASSPGTGGKRSNQPQHF.

The chain carries TRBV3-1 (or the pseudogene TRBV3-2) and TRBJ2-5, with D perhaps matching TRBD1 (6 bases). The germline gives CDR1 LGHDT, CDR2 YNNKEL (reference sequence). This CDR3 region has 18 residues. Trimming took 0 bases from V and 7 from J, leaving 24 bases between them. The CDR3 loop reads CASSQDPASGGGRGTQYF. In DNA form, the CDR3 reads TGTGCCAGCAGCCAAGATCCGGCCTCAGGTGGGGGCCGGGGGACCCAGTACTTC.

V is TRBV7-2 and J is TRBJ2-2; 10 bases are a match to TRBD2. V shed 5 bases, J shed 1 base, and the junction held 4 bases outside the gene matches. The germline CDR1 and CDR2 sequences are SGHTA and FQGNSA. There are 16 residues in the CDR3. The DNA for the CDR3 is TGTGCCAGCAGCAAAACTAGCGGGGTGAACACCGGGGAGCTGTTTTTT. Amino acids: CASSKTSGVNTGELFF.

CDR3 DNA: TGTGCCAGCAGCTGGGCCGGGACAGGGTTCTACGAGCAGTACTTC. Translating gives CASSWAGTGFYEQYF. The chain links TRBV5-6 to TRBJ2-7; 9 bases map to TRBD1. With 3 bases clipped from V and 3 bases from J, the junction kept 7 bases outside the gene matches. Germline V gene sequence: CDR1 SGHDT, CDR2 YYEEEE. The CDR3 is 15 amino acids.

The CDR3 region is CASSPRSVNTGELFF. CDR3 DNA sequence: TGTGCCAGCAGCCCGAGGTCTGTTAACACCGGGGAGCTGTTTTTT. J is TRBJ2-2 and V is TRBV11-3; no definite D call. V shed 5 bases and J shed 2 bases, with 12 bases lying between them. The germline V gene encodes CDR1 SGHNT and CDR2 YENEEA. The CDR3 length is 15 residues.

This clone was observed a handful of times. V gene TRBV18 combines with J gene TRBJ1-6; TRBD1 matches 7 bases. In germline, CDR1 is KGHSH, CDR2 LQKENI. CDR3 length: 17 amino acids. V was pared by 4 bases and J by 9 bases, with 15 bases of the junction left unmatched. CDR3 nucleotides: TGTGCCAGCTCACTTAGGCGGCCCGGGACAGTAAGTTCACCCCTCCACTTT. Its translation is CASSLRRPGTVSSPLHF.

The chain joins TRBV4-1 to TRBJ1-2, with D uncertain. Germline V gives CDR1 MGHRA, CDR2 YSYEKL. The CDR3 is made up of 15 amino acids. The V end was cut by 1 base, the J end by 4 bases, with 13 bases between. For the CDR3, the DNA is TGCGCCAGCAGCCAAGCAAACAGTGAGGGCTATGGCTACACCTTC. Its protein product is CASSQANSEGYGYTF.